A selection of T cell receptor beta chains follows, all from one sample in a study of blood T cell repertoires in COVID-19. Using immunoSEQ multiplex PCR, the repertoire was profiled, and TCRdb retains in-frame clones only, with some absent. The table has approximately 310,000 clones, about nine tenths seen once. Sequencing was carried out using PBMCs or T cells enriched from blood (not recorded which). The receptors originated from a man aged 60 to 75 who had recovered from COVID-19. Each CDR3 is given with its conserved first and last residue. A D gene is named only where the DNA matches it firmly. Not all rows give a size; the values are once, few, many and, for expanded clones, a class.

j_gene	abundance	d_gene	v_gene	CDR3aa	CDR3nt
TRBJ2-5	.	TRBD2	TRBV24-1	CATSRGTSGSWAQETQYF	TGTGCCACCAGCCGAGGGACTAGCGGGAGCTGGGCCCAAGAGACCCAGTACTTC
TRBJ2-6	.	.	TRBV28	CASRRVSGANVLTF	TGTGCCAGCAGGCGAGTCTCTGGGGCCAACGTCCTGACTTTC
TRBJ1-1	.	TRBD1	TRBV7-7	CASSSRPGQVNTEAFF	TGTGCTAGCAGCTCCCGTCCGGGACAGGTTAACACTGAAGCTTTCTTT
TRBJ2-4	.	TRBD2	TRBV11-2	CASSLDGLAGIQYF	TGTGCCAGCAGCTTAGATGGGCTAGCGGGGATTCAGTACTTC
TRBJ1-1	.	.	TRBV15	CATSRGGGADTEAFF	TGTGCCACCAGCAGAGGGGGGGGCGCCGACACTGAAGCTTTCTTT
TRBJ1-1	.	.	TRBV7-3	CASSLQENTEAFF	TGTGCCAGCAGCTTACAGGAGAACACTGAAGCTTTCTTT
TRBJ2-2	.	.	TRBV29-1	CSVATMSGELFF	TGCAGCGTCGCTACCATGAGCGGGGAGCTGTTTTTT
TRBJ2-2	.	.	TRBV3-1/TRBV3-2	CASSHQFPFGGELFF	TGTGCCAGCAGCCACCAATTCCCTTTCGGCGGGGAGCTGTTTTTT
TRBJ1-4	few	.	TRBV6-5	CASSSNGIGNEKLFF	TGTGCCAGCAGTTCAAACGGGATCGGTAATGAAAAACTGTTTTTT
TRBJ1-4	.	.	TRBV5-5	CASNRHSTNEKLFF	TGTGCCAGCAACAGACACTCAACTAATGAAAAACTGTTTTTT
TRBJ2-2	.	.	TRBV23-1	CASSRLRWGTELDGELFF	TGCGCCAGCAGTCGCCTGAGGTGGGGGACTGAGCTGGACGGGGAGCTGTTTTTT
TRBJ2-2	.	TRBD1	TRBV7-9	CASSQWGTGGTGELFF	TGTGCCAGCAGCCAATGGGGGACAGGGGGCACCGGGGAGCTGTTTTTT
TRBJ1-2	once	.	TRBV20-1	CSARSDHGYTF	TGCAGTGCTAGAAGCGACCATGGCTACACCTTC
TRBJ2-1	.	.	TRBV6-2/TRBV6-3	CASSTEGQISYNEQFF	TGTGCCAGCAGTACTGAAGGACAGATTTCCTACAATGAGCAGTTCTTC
TRBJ2-1	.	.	TRBV29-1	CSVEDLAGASYNEQFF	TGCAGCGTTGAAGATCTTGCGGGGGCCTCCTACAATGAGCAGTTCTTC
TRBJ1-4	.	TRBD1	TRBV6-2/TRBV6-3	CASSYIAEEHRGRRNEKLFF	TGTGCCAGCAGTTATATAGCCGAAGAGCACAGGGGCCGAAGGAATGAAAAACTGTTTTTT
TRBJ2-5	.	TRBD1	TRBV9	CASSATGVQETQYF	TGTGCCAGCAGCGCTACAGGGGTTCAGGAGACCCAGTACTTC
TRBJ1-4	.	.	TRBV29-1	CSVSRGNEKLFF	TGCAGCGTTTCCAGGGGTAATGAAAAACTGTTTTTT
TRBJ1-5	.	.	TRBV29-1	CSAQGQGGNQPQHF	TGCAGCGCTCAAGGGCAGGGTGGCAATCAGCCCCAGCATTTT
TRBJ1-2	.	.	TRBV28	CASSLLAGEGYTF	TGTGCCAGCAGTTTATTGGCAGGGGAAGGCTACACCTTC
TRBJ2-2	once	TRBD2	TRBV9	CASLPGLVRTGELFF	TGTGCCAGCCTACCGGGACTAGTGAGAACCGGGGAGCTGTTTTTT
TRBJ2-3	.	TRBD1	TRBV24-1	CATSDLQDRGTDTQYF	TGTGCCACCAGTGACCTCCAGGACAGGGGCACAGATACGCAGTATTTT
TRBJ2-3	.	TRBD2	TRBV5-1	CASSLLAGGQVTDTQYF	TGCGCCAGCAGCTTGCTAGCGGGAGGGCAAGTCACAGATACGCAGTATTTT
TRBJ1-2	.	.	TRBV4-1	CASSQDWQTYGYTF	TGCGCCAGCAGCCAAGATTGGCAAACATATGGCTACACCTTC
TRBJ2-3	once	TRBD2	TRBV19	CASRERERDTQYF	TGTGCCAGTCGGGAGCGGGAGAGGGATACGCAGTATTTT
TRBJ2-7	.	TRBD1	TRBV9	CASSIPGQGSEQYF	TGTGCCAGCAGCATTCCGGGACAGGGGTCCGAGCAGTACTTC
TRBJ2-1	.	.	TRBV5-4	CASCLGGGTHNEQFF	TGTGCCAGCTGCCTTGGTGGCGGGACCCACAATGAGCAGTTCTTC
TRBJ1-5	.	.	TRBV5-5	CASSLGHRDQPQHF	TGTGCCAGCAGCTTGGGTCACAGGGATCAGCCCCAGCATTTT
TRBJ1-1	.	.	TRBV9	CASSPQPGGTEAFF	TGTGCCAGCAGCCCCCAACCGGGGGGAACTGAAGCTTTCTTT
TRBJ2-1	.	TRBD2	TRBV23-1	CASRTMLAGDNEQFF	TGCGCCAGCAGGACGATGTTAGCGGGAGACAATGAGCAGTTCTTC
TRBJ1-2	.	TRBD1	TRBV28	CASSPTTGNYGYTF	TGTGCCAGCAGTCCCACGACAGGGAACTATGGCTACACCTTC
TRBJ2-1	.	.	TRBV24-1	CATNNPSGAYNEQFF	TGTGCCACCAACAACCCCAGCGGAGCCTACAATGAGCAGTTCTTC
TRBJ2-3	.	TRBD2	TRBV7-2	CASSVLASTDTQYF	TGTGCCAGCAGCGTACTAGCGAGCACAGATACGCAGTATTTT
TRBJ2-2	.	TRBD2	TRBV30	CAWMWRERTGELFF	TGTGCCTGGATGTGGCGGGAGCGCACCGGGGAGCTGTTTTTT
TRBJ2-7	.	TRBD2	TRBV6-5	CASRKRAGEVYEQYF	TGTGCCAGCAGAAAGCGGGCGGGAGAGGTCTACGAGCAGTACTTC
TRBJ2-7	.	.	TRBV14	CASSQDGKYYEQYF	TGTGCCAGCAGCCAAGATGGCAAATACTACGAGCAGTACTTC
TRBJ2-1	.	.	TRBV21-1	CASSKAVRELAGDMLGDHEQFF	TGTGCCAGCAGCAAAGCCGTGAGGGAACTAGCGGGAGACATGCTGGGAGATCATGAGCAGTTCTTC
TRBJ1-5	.	.	TRBV2	CASSEQGGHSNQPQHF	TGTGCCAGCAGTGAGCAAGGAGGGCATAGCAATCAGCCCCAGCATTTT
TRBJ1-6	once	TRBD1	TRBV5-1	CASSVGQVPSYNSPLHF	TGCGCCAGCAGCGTGGGACAGGTCCCCTCCTATAATTCACCCCTCCACTTT
TRBJ2-3	.	.	TRBV29-1	CSGRGGGLSTDTQYF	TGCAGCGGGCGCGGTGGAGGGCTGAGCACAGATACGCAGTATTTT
TRBJ1-4	.	.	TRBV28	CASSLYRQGREKLFF	TGTGCCAGCAGTTTATATAGGCAGGGAAGAGAAAAACTGTTTTTT
TRBJ2-7	.	TRBD2	TRBV9	CASSAGLAGRHEQYF	TGTGCCAGCAGCGCGGGACTAGCGGGTAGGCACGAGCAGTACTTC
TRBJ2-5	.	TRBD2	TRBV6-2/TRBV6-3	CASSLPGRARETQYF	TGTGCCAGCAGCCTCCCAGGGAGGGCGCGGGAGACCCAGTACTTC
TRBJ2-3	.	TRBD2	TRBV7-9	CASSPRGGTSGTDTQYF	TGTGCCAGCAGCCCCCGGGGGGGGACTAGCGGCACAGATACGCAGTATTTT
TRBJ2-1	once	TRBD1	TRBV28	CASSSPGQSSYNEQFF	TGTGCCAGCAGTTCACCGGGACAGAGCTCCTACAATGAGCAGTTCTTC
TRBJ2-5	.	TRBD1	TRBV9	CASSVADRGEETQYF	TGTGCCAGCAGCGTAGCTGACAGGGGGGAAGAGACCCAGTACTTC
TRBJ2-7	few	TRBD1	TRBV27	CASSFKGQGISYEQYF	TGTGCCAGCAGTTTTAAGGGACAGGGGATATCCTACGAGCAGTACTTC
TRBJ2-3	.	TRBD2	TRBV5-1	CASSLGSGRAADTQYF	TGCGCCAGCAGCTTGGGCAGCGGGAGGGCTGCAGATACGCAGTATTTT
TRBJ2-3	.	TRBD2	TRBV18	CASSPQLAGGRDTQYF	TGTGCCAGCTCACCCCAACTAGCGGGAGGTAGAGATACGCAGTATTTT
TRBJ2-1	.	TRBD2	TRBV24-1	CATSDPAPSGSLPSYNEQFF	TGTGCCACCAGTGATCCTGCCCCTAGCGGGAGTCTTCCTTCCTACAATGAGCAGTTCTTC
TRBJ2-7	once	.	TRBV29-1	CSATLNYEQYF	TGCAGCGCGACCCTAAACTACGAGCAGTACTTC
TRBJ2-7	once	.	TRBV7-9	CASSLSGISAGEQYF	TGTGCCAGCAGCTTATCGGGGATCTCCGCGGGCGAGCAGTACTTC
TRBJ2-5	.	.	TRBV18	CASSPGHQEETQYF	TGTGCCAGCTCCCCGGGACACCAAGAAGAGACCCAGTACTTC
TRBJ2-2	once	.	TRBV24-1	CATSDPRRQTGELFF	TGTGCCACCAGTGATCCAAGAAGACAGACCGGGGAGCTGTTTTTT
TRBJ2-1	.	TRBD2	TRBV5-1	CASSLGAGVGRNEQFF	TGCGCCAGCAGCTTGGGTGCGGGAGTGGGTAGGAATGAGCAGTTCTTC